These T cell receptor beta chains were read from a single sample in a study of T cell clonotyping in hematopoietic cell transplantation. Sequenced by immunoSEQ multiplex PCR; TCRdb stores in-frame clones only, minus some. The table includes fewer than 4,500 clones, approximately 94% detected once. The source material was peripheral blood mononuclear cells, sampled 30 days after allogeneic stem cell transplant. All receptors come from a male patient aged 70 to 80 who had an allogeneic stem cell transplant from an unrelated donor, so T cells may come from the graft donor. Some clones in this sample may be carry-over from other donors' samples. CDR3s include the opening cysteine and the closing phenylalanine or tryptophan. A D gene is named only where the DNA matches it firmly. Clone size is given for some rows only: seen once, a few or many times, or a class if the clone is expanded.

TRBV7-2,.,TRBJ2-1,.,TGTGCCAGCAGCTTAGGTCCACCGGAGCAGTTCTTC,CASSLGPPEQFF
TRBV4-1,.,TRBJ1-2,.,TGCGCCAGCAGCCAAGAAGGCGCGGGCAGGAGAAACTATGGCTACACCTTC,CASSQEGAGRRNYGYTF
TRBV9,.,TRBJ2-1,.,TGTGCCAGCAGCGGGGATGCTAAGAGTAGCTACAATGAGCAGTTCTTC,CASSGDAKSSYNEQFF
TRBV5-1,TRBD2,TRBJ2-1,.,TGCGCCAGCAGCTCCGCCGGGACTAGCGCAAAGGGTGAGCAGTTCTTC,CASSSAGTSAKGEQFF
TRBV28,TRBD1,TRBJ1-2,.,TGTGCCAGCAGTTCATACGGACAGGGCATGGCTAACTATGGCTACACCTTC,CASSSYGQGMANYGYTF
TRBV7-2,.,TRBJ2-5,.,TGTGCCAGCAGCTTAGGATCCGGGACGTACCGTGTGACCCAGTACTTC,CASSLGSGTYRVTQYF
TRBV28,TRBD1,TRBJ2-7,.,TGTGCCAGCCAGGGGGATTCCTACGAGCAGTACTTC,CASQGDSYEQYF
TRBV29-1,.,TRBJ2-1,.,TGCAGCGTTCCTTCCCCGAACAAAAACAATGAGCAGTTCTTC,CSVPSPNKNNEQFF
TRBV15,.,TRBJ2-7,.,TGTGCCACCAGCAGAGAAAGAACAGGTGGCTACGAGCAGTACTTC,CATSRERTGGYEQYF
TRBV4-2,.,TRBJ2-2,.,TGTGCCAGCAGCCAAAAAGGGGGTATTGGCACCGGGGAGCTGTTTTTT,CASSQKGGIGTGELFF
TRBV29-1,TRBD1,TRBJ2-7,once,TGCAGCGTCGCACAGGGGCCGACCTCGGGGGAGCAGTACTTC,CSVAQGPTSGEQYF
TRBV7-2,.,TRBJ2-7,.,TGTGCCAGCAGCTTAGAGGGCAGGGGGGGAGAGCAGTACTTC,CASSLEGRGGEQYF
TRBV28,.,TRBJ2-7,.,TGTGCCATCACTCCCGCACTAACAGGTCCCTACGAGCAGTACTTC,CAITPALTGPYEQYF
TRBV5-6,.,TRBJ1-4,.,TGTGCCAGCAGCTTGTCCTGGCCAGCAACTAATGAAAAACTGTTTTTT,CASSLSWPATNEKLFF
TRBV6-1,TRBD2,TRBJ2-1,.,TGTGCCAGCAGTGAAGCAGGCGGGAGGTTTGAGCAGTTCTTC,CASSEAGGRFEQFF
TRBV4-3,.,TRBJ2-7,.,TGCGCCAGCAGCCAAGATCTCGGGACATTTTACGAGCAGTACTTC,CASSQDLGTFYEQYF
TRBV10-3,TRBD1,TRBJ1-1,.,TGTGCCACTCATACGCCGACAGGGCCGGAGACTGAAGCTTTCTTT,CATHTPTGPETEAFF
TRBV5-1,TRBD1,TRBJ1-2,.,TGCGCCAGCAGCTTGGGCAGGGGGACGCATGGCTACACCTTC,CASSLGRGTHGYTF
TRBV4-1,.,TRBJ1-5,.,TGCGCCAGCAGCCTCACCCCTCCGGGGAATCAGCCCCAGCATTTT,CASSLTPPGNQPQHF
TRBV7-2,.,TRBJ1-1,.,TGTGCCAGCAGCTCAAGGAACACTGAAGCTTTCTTT,CASSSRNTEAFF
TRBV5-1,.,TRBJ2-2,.,TGCGCCAGCAGCCCCGAAGGGCTGAGGGCGAACACCGGGGAGCTGTTTTTT,CASSPEGLRANTGELFF
TRBV30,.,TRBJ2-7,.,TGTGCCTGGAAAGCTCCCCGGGAGCGATACTCCTACGAGCAGTACTTC,CAWKAPRERYSYEQYF
TRBV6-1,.,TRBJ1-4,.,TGTGCCAGCAGCCGTTCTTCGAGTGGTAATGAAAAACTGTTTTTT,CASSRSSSGNEKLFF
TRBV28,TRBD1,TRBJ2-7,.,TGTGCCAGCAGCCCGGGACAGATCTACGAGCAGTACTTC,CASSPGQIYEQYF
TRBV6-5,.,TRBJ2-2,once,TGTGCCAGCAGTTACTCGCCGGAGCCCTCGGAGCTGTTTTTT,CASSYSPEPSELFF
TRBV6-9,.,TRBJ2-6,.,TGTGCCAGCAGTCGAACTCACTTACGACAAAGTCGGGCCAACGTCCTGACTTTC,CASSRTHLRQSRANVLTF
TRBV6-5,.,TRBJ2-6,.,TGTGCCAGCAGTTACACCGAAAGCTCTGGGGCCAACGTCCTGACTTTC,CASSYTESSGANVLTF
TRBV25-1,TRBD1,TRBJ2-5,.,TGTGCCAGCAGTGAATCCAGGGGGCTAGAGACCCAGTACTTC,CASSESRGLETQYF
TRBV5-4,TRBD1,TRBJ2-5,.,TGTGCCAGCAGCTCGATAAAACAGGGGGGAGAGACCCAGTACTTC,CASSSIKQGGETQYF
TRBV6-5,.,TRBJ2-7,.,TGTGCCAGCAGCGAGGAGTTCCCCAGCTCCTACGAGCAGTACTTC,CASSEEFPSSYEQYF
TRBV28,.,TRBJ1-5,.,TGTGCCAGCAGGTCCTCTCCCCAGATCAATCAGCCCCAGCATTTT,CASRSSPQINQPQHF
TRBV29-1,TRBD2,TRBJ2-7,once,TGCAGCGCCAGCGGGGGGGAGGGCTACGAGCAGTACTTC,CSASGGEGYEQYF
TRBV4-1,TRBD2,TRBJ2-3,.,TGCGCCAGCAGCCAAGAGTGGAGCGGGAGTCTGTCTGATACGCAGTATTTT,CASSQEWSGSLSDTQYF
TRBV10-3,TRBD2,TRBJ2-7,.,TGTGCCATCAGCAGTGGGACTAGCGGGAGGGGGACCCAGGGGGTAGGCGAGCAGTACTTC,CAISSGTSGRGTQGVGEQYF
TRBV6-5,.,TRBJ2-7,.,TGTGCCAGCAGCCCCGGGGCCAACTACGAGCAGTACTTC,CASSPGANYEQYF
TRBV10-3,.,TRBJ2-7,.,TGTGCCATCAGACAGGGATCGGAGCAGTACTTC,CAIRQGSEQYF
TRBV9,TRBD1,TRBJ2-1,.,TGTGCCAGCAGCGTCCACGCGACAGGGTCGAATGAGCAGTTCTTC,CASSVHATGSNEQFF